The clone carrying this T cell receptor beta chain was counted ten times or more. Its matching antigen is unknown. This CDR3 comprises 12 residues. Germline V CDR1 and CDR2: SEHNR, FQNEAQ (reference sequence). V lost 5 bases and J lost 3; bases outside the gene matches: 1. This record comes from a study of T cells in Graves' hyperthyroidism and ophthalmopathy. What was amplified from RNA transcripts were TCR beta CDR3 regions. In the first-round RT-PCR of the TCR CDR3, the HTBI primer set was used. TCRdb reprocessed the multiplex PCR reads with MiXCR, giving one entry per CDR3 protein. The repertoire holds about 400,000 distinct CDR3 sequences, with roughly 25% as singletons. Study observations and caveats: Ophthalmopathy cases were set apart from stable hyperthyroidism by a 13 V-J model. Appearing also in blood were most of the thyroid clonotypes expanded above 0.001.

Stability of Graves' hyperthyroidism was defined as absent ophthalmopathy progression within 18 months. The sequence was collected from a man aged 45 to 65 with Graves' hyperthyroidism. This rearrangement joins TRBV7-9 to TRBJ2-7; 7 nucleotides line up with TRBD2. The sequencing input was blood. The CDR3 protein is CASSGGGYEQYF. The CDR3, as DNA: TGTGCCAGCAGCGGGGGGGGCTACGAGCAGTACTTC.